The sequence of this TCR beta chain was determined in a study of blood T cell repertoires in COVID-19 (dated by TCRdb to the early 2020s). Study-wide context: The collaborator samples originated in the United States, Italy and Spain and spanned the acute and convalescent phases of COVID-19. The material from the prospective study consisted of cDNA or gDNA derived from T cells, B-cell-depleted T cells, or PBMCs. Deeply sampled blood TCRbeta repertoires from subjects exposed to, actively infected with, or recovered from COVID-19 were included in the dataset. The repertoires were made available in a free public database intended to serve as a resource for research on the immune response to SARS-CoV-2. The samples were drawn from two sources: the first 160 participants of the ongoing ImmuneRACE study, and 1,000 to 1,500 subjects contributed by 6 global collaborators. The sample metadata nearly always contained a de-identified subject ID, COVID-19 status, age in years and sex. Where available, HLA class I and class II types were taken from metadata supplied by the sample provider and were not determined by assay-based typing.

Study-wide findings and limitations: How much clinical and demographic metadata was included differed by source and by participant, and the metadata was provided uncurated.

The immunoSEQ Assay, a bias-controlled multiplex PCR, was used to amplify TCRbeta CDR3 regions from genomic DNA. As for the authors' bioinformatics: The number of nucleated cells in each sample was estimated from the amplification of reference gene primers within the assay. To quantify the absolute abundance of each unique TCRbeta CDR3 rearrangement, sequence reads were collapsed and filtered. For each sample, productive Simpson clonality was calculated as the square root of Simpson's diversity index across productive rearrangements. Entries here come from immuneACCESS through TCRdb and include only in-frame sequences with V and J called. Some clones fail to appear in such tables; in the studies checked, an unresolved V gene covers under half of the shortfall, and the cause of the remainder is unknown. That table supplies the V and J calls and clone size; D and trimming were determined from the DNA. The table for this sample lists 50,000 or so clones; about 90% of them were counted only once. Under 8.5% of the sample goes to the ten largest clones.

Relative to germline, V is 7 bases shorter and J is 3 bases shorter, with 18 bases between their ends. The germline V gene (reference sequence) sets CDR1 to LNHDA and CDR2 to SQIVND. Taken from cysteine to phenylalanine, the CDR3 has 16 residues. Only the CDR3 region is kept as DNA, spanning 48 bases read in frame from base 1. Collaborating institutions collected whole blood in K2EDTA tubes following their own protocols. For TCRbeta analysis, collaborators shipped samples as frozen whole blood, isolated PBMCs, or DNA extracted from either of those sample types. On this clone: Its antigen is unknown. Base qualities are not recorded, but no much larger clone differs from it by a single base.

The sequenced sample was peripheral blood. The V and J segments used are TRBV19 and TRBJ1-4, with the D gene not clear enough to name. The receptor was isolated from a man between 65 and 85 years old with active COVID-19. The DNA sequence follows: TGTGCCAGTAACATCTTCGGCCGGGGTCCTAATGAAAAACTGTTTTTT. This encodes CASNIFGRGPNEKLFF. With the portions outside the CDR3 filled from the reference TRBV19 and TRBJ1-4 genes, the complete variable region becomes DGGITQSPKYLFRKEGQNVTLSCEQNLNHDAMYWYRQDPGQGLRLIYYSQIVNDFQKGDIAEGYSVSREKKESFPLTVTSAQKNPTAFYLCASNIFGRGPNEKLFFGSGTQLSVL.